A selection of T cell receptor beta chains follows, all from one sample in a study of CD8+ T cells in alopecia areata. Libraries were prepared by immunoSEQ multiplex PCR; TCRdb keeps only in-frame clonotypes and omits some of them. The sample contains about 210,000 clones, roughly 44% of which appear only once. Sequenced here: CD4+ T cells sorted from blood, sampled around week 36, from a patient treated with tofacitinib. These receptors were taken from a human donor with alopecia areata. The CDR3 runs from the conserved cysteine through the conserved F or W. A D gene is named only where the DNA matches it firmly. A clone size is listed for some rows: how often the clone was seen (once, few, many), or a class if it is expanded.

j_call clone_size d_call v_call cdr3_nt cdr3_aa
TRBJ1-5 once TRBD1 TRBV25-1 TGTGCCAGCAGCTTGAGGACAGGCAGTTGGGATGGCAATCAGCCCCAGCATTTT CASSLRTGSWDGNQPQHF
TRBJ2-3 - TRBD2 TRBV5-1 TGCGCCAGCCAACTAGCGGACCTCACAGATACGCAGTATTTT CASQLADLTDTQYF
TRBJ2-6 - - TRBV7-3 TGTGCCAGCAGCTTAAGTTTAGGGAATGGGGCCAACGTCCTGACTTTC CASSLSLGNGANVLTF
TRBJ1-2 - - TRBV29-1 TGCAGCGGGGGGGCGGGAGGCTACACCTTC CSGGAGGYTF
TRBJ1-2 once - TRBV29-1 TGCAGCACCACGAGGGACTATGGCTACACCTTC CSTTRDYGYTF
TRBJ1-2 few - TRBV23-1 TGCGCCAGCAGTCAAACAGCACGGGCGTGTAAGGTGGACACCTTC CASSQTARACKVDTF
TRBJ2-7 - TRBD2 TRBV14 TGTGCCAGCAGCCTAGGACTAGCGGCCACCTACGAGCAGTACTTC CASSLGLAATYEQYF
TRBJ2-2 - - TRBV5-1 TGCGCCAGCCTCCCTAACTCGGGGACCGGGGAGCTGTTTTTT CASLPNSGTGELFF
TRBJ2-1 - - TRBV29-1 TGCAGCGTCGAACATTATGGGAGCTCCTACAATGAGCAGTTCTTC CSVEHYGSSYNEQFF
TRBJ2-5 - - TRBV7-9 TGTGCCAGCAGCTTAGTGGTGGGGGCTTCGACAGAGACCCAGTACTTC CASSLVVGASTETQYF
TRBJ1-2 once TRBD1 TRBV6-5 TGTGCCAGCACCCCGACAGGGGACTATGGCTACACCTTC CASTPTGDYGYTF
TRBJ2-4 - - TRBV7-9 TGTGCCAGCAGCTTAGACGGTCGTCGGGTGGACATTCAGTACTTC CASSLDGRRVDIQYF
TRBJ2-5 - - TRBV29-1 TGCAGCGTCGGCAGGACAGAAAAAGAGACCCAGTACTTC CSVGRTEKETQYF
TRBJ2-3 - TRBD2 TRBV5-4 TGTGCCAGCAGCTTGCTACTAGCGAGCACAGATACGCAGTATTTT CASSLLLASTDTQYF
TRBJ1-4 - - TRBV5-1 TGCGCCAGCAGCAAGGGGATCACTAATGAAAAACTGTTTTTT CASSKGITNEKLFF
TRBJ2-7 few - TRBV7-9 TGTGCCAGCAGCCGAACAGGGATCTACGAGCAGTACTTC CASSRTGIYEQYF
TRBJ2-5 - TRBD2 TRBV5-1 TGCGCCAGCAGCCCGACTAGCGGGAGAACTGAGACCCAGTACTTC CASSPTSGRTETQYF
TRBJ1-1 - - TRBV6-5 TGTGCCAGCAGCTCAGCGGTACGAGGGGCTTTCTTT CASSSAVRGAFF
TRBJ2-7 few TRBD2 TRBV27 TGTGCCAGCAGTCGTAGCGGGACCTACGAGCAGTACTTC CASSRSGTYEQYF
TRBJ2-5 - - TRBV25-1 TGTGCCAGCAGTCAAGCTCGGGAGACCCAGTACTTC CASSQARETQYF
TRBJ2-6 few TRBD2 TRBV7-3 TGTGCCAGCAGTGTAGCGGGAGGTTCCGGGGCCAACGTCCTGACTTTC CASSVAGGSGANVLTF
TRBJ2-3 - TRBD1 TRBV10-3 TGTGCCATCAGTGAGAGACAGGGAAGAAGCACAGATACGCAGTATTTT CAISERQGRSTDTQYF
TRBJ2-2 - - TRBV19 TGTGCCAGTACGATTGGTTACACCGGGGAGCTGTTTTTT CASTIGYTGELFF
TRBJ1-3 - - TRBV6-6 TGTGCCAGCAGTTATGGATTTGGAAACACCATATATTTT CASSYGFGNTIYF
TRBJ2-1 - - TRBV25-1 TGTGCCAACGTGACTAGTTTCTCCTACAATGAGCAGTTCTTC CANVTSFSYNEQFF
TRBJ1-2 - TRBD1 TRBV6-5 TGTGCCAGCACCCCCCGCGACAGGGACTATGGCTACACCTTC CASTPRDRDYGYTF
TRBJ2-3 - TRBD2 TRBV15 TGTGCCACCAGCAGAGATCGACTGGCGGGAGGTCTATTCACAGATACGCAGTATTTT CATSRDRLAGGLFTDTQYF
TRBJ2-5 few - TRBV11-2 TGTGCCAGCTCGCTTAGTATCCAGGAGACCCAGTACTTC CASSLSIQETQYF
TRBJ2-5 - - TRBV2 TGTGCCAGCAACCGGACTCCCCAAGAGACCCAGTACTTC CASNRTPQETQYF
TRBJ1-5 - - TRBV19 TGTGCCAGTAGTCCGACACGGACGGTAGGGGCCCAGCATTTT CASSPTRTVGAQHF
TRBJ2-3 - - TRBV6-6 TGTGCCAGTACTCCTATCGGGACTAGCACAGATACGCAGTATTTT CASTPIGTSTDTQYF
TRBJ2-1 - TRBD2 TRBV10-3 TGTGCCATCAGCGAGCTAGCGGGAGGGTTTGGGTCCAATGAGCAGTTCTTC CAISELAGGFGSNEQFF
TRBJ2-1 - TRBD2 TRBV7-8 TGTGCCAGCAGCCCAAGCGGGAGTAGTGATGAGCAGTTCTTC CASSPSGSSDEQFF
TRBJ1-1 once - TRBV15 TGTGCCACCAGCAGAGAGAAGGGATGGGCTGAAGCTTTCTTT CATSREKGWAEAFF
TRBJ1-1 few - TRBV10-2 TGCGCCAGCAGTGAAGGACAGCAGAACACTGAAGCTTTCTTT CASSEGQQNTEAFF
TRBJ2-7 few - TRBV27 TGTGCCAGCAGTTTTGGGCCCTTCTACGAGCAGTACTTC CASSFGPFYEQYF
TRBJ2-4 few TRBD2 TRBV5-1 TGCGCCAGCAGCTTGACTAGCGGGGTAGCCAAAAACATTCAGTACTTC CASSLTSGVAKNIQYF
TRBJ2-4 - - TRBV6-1 TGTGCCAGCAGTGGACAGATTTCGGCCAAAAACATTCAGTACTTC CASSGQISAKNIQYF
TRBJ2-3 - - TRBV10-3 TGTGCCATCAGTGAGTCCAGGATTAGCACAGATACGCAGTATTTT CAISESRISTDTQYF
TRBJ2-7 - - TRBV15 TGTGCCACCAGCAGAGATCGAGCCTCCTACGAGCAGTACTTC CATSRDRASYEQYF
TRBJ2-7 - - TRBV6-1 TGTGCCAGCAGTGATGTCGGCTCCTACGAGCAGTACTTC CASSDVGSYEQYF
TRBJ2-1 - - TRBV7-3 TGTGCCAGCAGCGAAACTAGCTCCCTAAACGGCAATGAGCAGTTCTTC CASSETSSLNGNEQFF
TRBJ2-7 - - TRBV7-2 TGTGCCAGCAGTGTTCTGAGCCAGCGCGGCGTGTTCGAGCAGTACTTC CASSVLSQRGVFEQYF
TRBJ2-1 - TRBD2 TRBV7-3 TGTGCCAGCAGCTTAATGCCGGCTAGCGGTTCCTACAATGAGCAGTTCTTC CASSLMPASGSYNEQFF
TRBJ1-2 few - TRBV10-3 TGTGCCATCAGTGAAAGATACGGCTACACCTTC CAISERYGYTF
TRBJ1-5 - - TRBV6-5 TGTGCCAGCAGTAATGCGAATCAGCCCCAGCATTTT CASSNANQPQHF
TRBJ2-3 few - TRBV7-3 TGTGCCAGCAGCGGTACTAGCACAGATACGCAGTATTTT CASSGTSTDTQYF
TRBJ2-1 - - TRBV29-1 TGCAGCGTTGACGGCGGAAGCTCCTACAATGAGCAGTTCTTC CSVDGGSSYNEQFF